This T cell receptor (beta chain) was retrieved from a study of T cell changes during pregnancy in multiple sclerosis. Trimming pared 5 bases from V and 0 bases from J, leaving 7 bases between. The length of the CDR3 is 14 residues. From germline, CDR1 is MNHEY and CDR2 SMNVEV (reference sequence). The repertoire was sequenced with immunoSEQ multiplex PCR; TCRdb's copy has only in-frame clones and lacks some. The data hold approximately 130,000 clones, with roughly 92% observed a single time. The source was peripheral blood, collected before pregnancy. The chain uses TRBV27 and TRBJ1-4; D is uncertain. The sequence was collected from a female donor with multiple sclerosis, enrolled in a pregnancy study. CDR3 sequence (DNA): TGTGCCAGCAGTCACAGATCAACTAATGAAAAACTGTTTTTT. It yields the protein CASSHRSTNEKLFF. The full variable domain, rest sourced from reference TRBV27 and TRBJ1-4, is EAQVTQNPRYLITVTGKKLTVTCSQNMNHEYMSWYRQDPGLGLRQIYYSMNVEVTDKGDVPEGYKVSRKEKRNFPLILESPSPNQTSLYFCASSHRSTNEKLFFGSGTQLSVL.